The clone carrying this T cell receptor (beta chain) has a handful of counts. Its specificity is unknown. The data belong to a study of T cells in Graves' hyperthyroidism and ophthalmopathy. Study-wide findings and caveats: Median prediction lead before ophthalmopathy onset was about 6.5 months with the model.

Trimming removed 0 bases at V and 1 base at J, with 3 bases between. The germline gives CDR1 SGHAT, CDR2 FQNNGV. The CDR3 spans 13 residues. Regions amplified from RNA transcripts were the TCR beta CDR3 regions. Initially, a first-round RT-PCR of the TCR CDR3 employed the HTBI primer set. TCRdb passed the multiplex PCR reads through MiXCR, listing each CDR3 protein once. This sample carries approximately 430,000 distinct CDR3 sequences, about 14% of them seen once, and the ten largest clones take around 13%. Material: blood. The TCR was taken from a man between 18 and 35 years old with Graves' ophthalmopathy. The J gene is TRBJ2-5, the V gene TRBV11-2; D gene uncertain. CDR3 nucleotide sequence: TGTGCCAGCAGCTTAGAGCCCCAAGAGACCCAGTACTTC. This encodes CASSLEPQETQYF. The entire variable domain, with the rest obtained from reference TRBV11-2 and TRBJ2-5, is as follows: EAGVAQSPRYKIIEKRQSVAFWCNPISGHATLYWYQQILGQGPKLLIQFQNNGVVDDSQLPKDRFSAERLKGVDSTLKIQPAKLEDSAVYLCASSLEPQETQYFGPGTRLLVL.